This T cell receptor beta chain was sequenced for a study of T cells in Graves' hyperthyroidism and ophthalmopathy. V was trimmed by 5 bases and J by 2 bases, leaving 13 bases between them. CDR1 KGHSH and CDR2 LQKENI come from the germline V gene. This CDR3 region has 15 residues. Study-level points and caveats: A 13 V-J signature model discriminated ophthalmopathy versus stable hyperthyroidism.

Researchers took RNA transcripts and amplified the TCR beta CDR3 regions from them. TCR CDR3 underwent first-round RT-PCR with the HTBI primer set. One entry per CDR3 protein results from TCRdb running MiXCR on the multiplex PCR reads. Counted here are under 350,000 distinct CDR3 sequences, about 18% occurring once; the ten biggest clones make up under 55%. This clonotype was recorded many times. Its matching antigen is unknown. Those with hyperthyroidism were 18 to 65 years old, newly diagnosed, and ill for under 2 months. Exclusion of a patient resulted from uncontrolled infection, other autoimmune disease, pregnancy or lactation.

Sequencing input: blood. The receptor was derived from a woman in her forties or fifties with Graves' hyperthyroidism. The J gene is TRBJ2-1, the V gene TRBV18; D is unclear. The CDR3 is CASSSLGLPYNEQFF. The CDR3 DNA reads TGTGCCAGCTCAAGCCTGGGCCTACCCTACAATGAGCAGTTCTTC.